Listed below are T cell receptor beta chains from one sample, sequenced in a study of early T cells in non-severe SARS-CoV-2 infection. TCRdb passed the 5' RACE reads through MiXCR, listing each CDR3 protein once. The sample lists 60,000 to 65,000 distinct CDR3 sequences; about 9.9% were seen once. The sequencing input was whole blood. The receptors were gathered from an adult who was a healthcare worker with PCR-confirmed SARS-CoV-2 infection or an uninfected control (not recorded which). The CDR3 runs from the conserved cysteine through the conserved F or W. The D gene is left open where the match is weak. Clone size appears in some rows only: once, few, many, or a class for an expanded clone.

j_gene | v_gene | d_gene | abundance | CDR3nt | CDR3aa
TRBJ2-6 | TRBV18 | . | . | TGTGCCAGCTCCCATGTGGGGGGCTCTGGGGCCAACGTCCTGACTTTC | CASSHVGGSGANVLTF
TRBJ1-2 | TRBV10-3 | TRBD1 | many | TGTGCCATCAGCCTGGGACAGGGGGACTATGGCTACACCTTC | CAISLGQGDYGYTF
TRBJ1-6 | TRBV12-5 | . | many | TGTGCTAGTGGTTTAGGACAGTTTAATTCACCCCTCCACTTT | CASGLGQFNSPLHF
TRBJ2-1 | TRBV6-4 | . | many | TGTGCCAGCTCTGATGACTCGCGTCGCAATGAGCAGTTCTTC | CASSDDSRRNEQFF
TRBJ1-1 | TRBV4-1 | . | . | TGCGCCAGCAGCCAAGATATGTCCTCGAACACTGAAGCTTTCTTT | CASSQDMSSNTEAFF
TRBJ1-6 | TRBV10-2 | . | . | TGCGCCAGCAGCCAGACAGAAAATTCACCCCTCCACTTT | CASSQTENSPLHF
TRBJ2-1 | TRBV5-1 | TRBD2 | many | TGCGCCAGCAGCTTGTTCGCTAGCGGGGGGGCCGCGAATGAGCAGTTCTTC | CASSLFASGGAANEQFF
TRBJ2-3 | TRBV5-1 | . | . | TGCGCCAGCAGCTGCGGGGACGGCCAAGATACGCAGTATTTT | CASSCGDGQDTQYF
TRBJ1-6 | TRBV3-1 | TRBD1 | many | TGTGCCAGCAGCCGAGGGACAGTGAATTCACCCCTCCACTTT | CASSRGTVNSPLHF
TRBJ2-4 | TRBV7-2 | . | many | TGTGCCAGCAGCTCCCAAGGCCCCATACAGGGCGGAAACATTCAGTACTTC | CASSSQGPIQGGNIQYF
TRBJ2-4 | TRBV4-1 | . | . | TGCGCCAGCAGCCAAGATTTAAGAATTCAGTACTTC | CASSQDLRIQYF
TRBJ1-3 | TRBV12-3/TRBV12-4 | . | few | TGTGCCAGCAGTCGCTTCAGTGCCCCTACTGGAAACACCATATATTTT | CASSRFSAPTGNTIYF
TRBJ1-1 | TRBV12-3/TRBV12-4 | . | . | TGTGCCAGCAGTTTACGGGGGGCTAGGATGAACACTGAAGCTTTCTTT | CASSLRGARMNTEAFF
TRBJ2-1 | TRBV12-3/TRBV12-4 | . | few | TGTGCCAGCAGTTTTCCCCACGGGGCCTACAATGAGCAGTTCTTC | CASSFPHGAYNEQFF
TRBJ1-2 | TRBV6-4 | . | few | TGTGCCAGCAGTGACGGGGGCTATGGCTACACCTTC | CASSDGGYGYTF
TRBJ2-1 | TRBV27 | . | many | TGTGCCAGCAGTTCTCGGTCCGGTGCGGATGAGCAGTTCTTC | CASSSRSGADEQFF
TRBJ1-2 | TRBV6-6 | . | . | TGTGCCAGCAGCATAAACTATGGCTACACCTTC | CASSINYGYTF
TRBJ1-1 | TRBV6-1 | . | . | TGTGCCAGCAGTTCGGGACGGAACACTGAAGTTTTCTTT | CASSSGRNTEVFF
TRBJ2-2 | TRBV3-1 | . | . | TGTGCCAGCAGCCAAATACCGGGCGGCGGGGAGCTGTTTTTT | CASSQIPGGGELFF
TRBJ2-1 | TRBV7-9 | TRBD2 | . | TGTGCCAGCAGCTTCAGGACTAGCGGGACCTACAATGAGCAGTTCTTC | CASSFRTSGTYNEQFF
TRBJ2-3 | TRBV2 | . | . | TGTGCCAGCAGTGAAGCGAGGGGGGGCTGGAGCACAGATACGCAGTATTTT | CASSEARGGWSTDTQYF
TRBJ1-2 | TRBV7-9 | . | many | TGTGCCAGCAGCTTAGACGTAGGGAACTACTATGGCTACACCTTC | CASSLDVGNYYGYTF
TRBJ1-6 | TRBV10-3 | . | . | TGTGCCATCACTGGCCAGAGTAATTCACCCCTCCACTTT | CAITGQSNSPLHF
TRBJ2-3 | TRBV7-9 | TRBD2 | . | TGTGCCAGCAACTTAGCGGGGGGACGCACAGATACGCAGTATTTT | CASNLAGGRTDTQYF
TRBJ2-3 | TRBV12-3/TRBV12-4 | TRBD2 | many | TGTGCCAGCTCTAGCGGGGCCCCAGATACGCAGTATTTT | CASSSGAPDTQYF
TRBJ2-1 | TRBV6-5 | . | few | TGTGCCAGCAGTTATGTTCGGGGGAGCTCCTACAATGAGCAGTTCTTC | CASSYVRGSSYNEQFF
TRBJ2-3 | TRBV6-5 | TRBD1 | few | TGTGCCAGCAGCCTGGACAGGGGTAGCACAGATACGCAGTATTTT | CASSLDRGSTDTQYF
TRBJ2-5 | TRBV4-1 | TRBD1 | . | TGCGCCAGCAGCCAAATAAACAGGGGGTCAATGGAGACCCAGTACTTC | CASSQINRGSMETQYF
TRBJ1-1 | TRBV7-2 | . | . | TGTGCCAGCACGGCAGGGGCTTACACTGAAGCTTTCTTT | CASTAGAYTEAFF
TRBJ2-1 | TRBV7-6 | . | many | TGTGCCAGCAGCTTAGCAGGTGGACTGAGCTCCTACAATGAGCAGTTCTTC | CASSLAGGLSSYNEQFF
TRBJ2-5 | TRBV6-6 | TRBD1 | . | TGTGCCAGCAGTACGGACAGGGGAGGAGAGACCCAGTACTTC | CASSTDRGGETQYF
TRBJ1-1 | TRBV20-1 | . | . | TGCAGTGCCCGACTTAACTCAGGGAACACTGAAGCTTTCTTT | CSARLNSGNTEAFF
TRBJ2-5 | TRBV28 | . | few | TGTGTATCTAGCAGTTTGGGAAGAGAGACCCAGTACTTC | CVSSSLGRETQYF
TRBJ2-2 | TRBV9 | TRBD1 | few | TGTGCCAGCAGCGTGTCGGGACAGGGGGCTGGTACCGGGGAGCTGTTTTTT | CASSVSGQGAGTGELFF
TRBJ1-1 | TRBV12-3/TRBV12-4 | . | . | TGTGCCAGCAGCCTGGGACTTTTGAACACTGAAGCTTTCTTT | CASSLGLLNTEAFF
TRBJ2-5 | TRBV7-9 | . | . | TGTGCCAGCAGCTTATTTACAGCTCAAGAGACCCAGTACTTC | CASSLFTAQETQYF
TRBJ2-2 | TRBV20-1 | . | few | TGCAGTGCCTCCCTGGCCAACACCGGGGAGCTGTTTTTT | CSASLANTGELFF
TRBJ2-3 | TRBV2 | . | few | TGTGCCAGCAGTCACAACACAGATACGCAGTATTTT | CASSHNTDTQYF
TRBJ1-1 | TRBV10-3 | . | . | TGTGCCATCAGTGAGGGGCACGGGAACACTGAAGCTTTCTTT | CAISEGHGNTEAFF
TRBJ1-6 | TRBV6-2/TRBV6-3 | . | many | TGTGCCAGCAGTTACGCCAGTTCCCAATACTCACCCCTCCACTTT | CASSYASSQYSPLHF
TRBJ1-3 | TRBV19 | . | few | TGTGCCAGTAACCCTCTACAGAGCTCTGGAAACACCATATATTTT | CASNPLQSSGNTIYF
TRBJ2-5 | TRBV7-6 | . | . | TGTGCCAGCAGCTTAGACGTGCAAGAGACCCAGTACTTC | CASSLDVQETQYF